This T cell receptor (beta chain) was identified in a study of cytomegalovirus exposure and HLA in healthy donors (dated by TCRdb to the late 2010s). Describing the broader study: An earlier analysis of roughly 500 of the donors reported roughly 270 Gb of sequence data and roughly 110 million unique TCR beta sequences from some 180 million T cells. Roughly 300 gigabases of sequencing data and tens of millions of unique TCR sequences were included in an early release covering over 600 HLA-typed donors. Of the 300 to 500 genotyped donors, less than 90% were placed in the genetic ancestry cluster associated with self-reported Caucasian donors. The study was designed to test whether signatures of past pathogen exposure could be identified by cataloging public T cell receptors. The study profiled the T cell repertoires of 666 subjects by immunosequencing and related them to cytomegalovirus serostatus. Besides the first cohort of 500 to 700 subjects, a separate validation cohort made up of over 100 different subjects was used. High-throughput TCR immunosequencing, statistical association of individual TCRs with disease status, and machine learning were combined to predict cytomegalovirus infection status. A later analysis re-analyzed previously published TCR beta repertoires from approximately 700 donors and added high-resolution HLA genotyping to study TCR occurrence patterns. The later analysis used no new phenotypic data to find candidate immune exposures, relying instead on TCR beta sequences and their occurrence across donors. An earlier analysis of 587 of the donors used high-throughput TCR beta sequencing to judge whether each TCR beta V gene segment behaved as functional or pseudogenic. Donor age, sex, ethnicity and CMV serostatus were compiled together with the repertoire data. A later genetic analysis used genome-wide SNP genotypes for about 65% of the roughly 670 donors, treating that subset as a discovery cohort. Every repertoire in the discovery cohort had been generated on one and the same sequencing platform. Both class I and class II loci were covered by HLA typing, at four-digit resolution. Typing coverage varied by locus: roughly 629-640 donors for A, B, C, DRB1 and DQB1; around 560 for DQA1; over 600 for DPA1; approximately 470 for DPB1. A handful of DR-DQ haplotypes were handled as single units for association and clustering because linkage in the cohort was strong. Among around 400 genotyped donors of the cohort, an average of approximately 200,000 unique TCR beta nucleotide sequences was sequenced per donor, of which about 19% were non-productive. Paper-wide results and their limitations: Most TCR sequences were observed very rarely across donors, whereas some public TCRs were present in many individuals. The earlier analysis of some 560 of the donors excluded approximately 15 rarely observed V segments, including chromosome 9 orphons, because counts were too low. In a later analysis, the rate of TCR association differed among HLA loci, with DRB1 alleles having the most associated TCRs and HLA-C alleles having the fewest. A further reported finding was that TCR beta sequences accurately predicted the HLA-A and HLA-B alleles for most subjects in the first cohort. According to a later analysis, most CMV-associated TCR beta chains appeared to be HLA-restricted, and the HLA associations seemed to be driven largely by CMV exposure. In a later genetic analysis, a missense DCLRE1C variant was associated with V-gene and J-gene trimming of TCR beta chains, and the association was replicated in an independent cohort. HLA typing was unavailable for some donors at each locus, so association tests used only the typed subset. At a false discovery rate of 0.05, a later analysis linked around 15,000 TCR beta sequences to specific HLA alleles. The study listed 170 or so TCR beta chains as associated with cytomegalovirus. Compared with the roughly 720-donor mean, donors in an Asian-associated ancestry cluster had fewer N-insertions in productive TCRs, according to a later genetic analysis. A cluster of highly shared sequence variants was judged likely to be a technical artifact of the sequencing pipeline. In a later analysis, HLA-associated TCR beta chains were found to be more clonally expanded and to have lower generation probabilities than equally common non-associated chains. Assigning TCR associations to individual alleles was difficult when HLA alleles, especially DR and DQ, strongly co-occurred. The authors suggested that the approach could potentially be extended to other disease states and immunological phenotypes. CMV serostatus was the only immune exposure information available for the cohort. The classifier was reported to diagnose cytomegalovirus status with high specificity and sensitivity in both the original cohort and the validation cohort. Broadly in line with IMGT annotations, most TCR beta V segments showed up in productive rearrangements about 87% or about 30% of the time in an earlier analysis of several hundred of the donors. A few of the identified cytomegalovirus-associated TCR beta chains were confirmed in vitro to be specific for cytomegalovirus antigens. A later analysis reported that several top co-occurrence clusters appeared linked to parvovirus B19, influenza, CMV and Epstein-Barr virus. Presence/absence analyses assumed roughly uniform sequencing depth across donors, an assumption that may not hold. In this cohort, only TCR beta chains were sequenced, and detectable features were limited by the absence of alpha or paired-chain data. Some IMGT-functional V segments, including TRBV6-2 and TRBV6-3, could not be distinguished by the 87-base-pair reads and were therefore excluded. Linkage disequilibrium might explain the correlated functional status among segregating V segments, but an unknown experimental factor could not be excluded.

The germline V gene yields SGHDT for CDR1 and YYEEEE for CDR2. Inclusive of the bounding cysteine and phenylalanine, the CDR3 is 14 residues long. Only the CDR3 portion is preserved as DNA: 42 bases, with reading frame beginning at the first base. V gives up 0 bases and J gives up 7 bases, and the segment between their germline ends measures 11 bases. Note on this clone: The clone's antigen remains unknown. No base qualities exist here, and no much larger clone lies one base off it.

The library was prepared using the immunoSEQ multiplex PCR assay. For the multiplex PCR, a mixture combining 60 forward primers for TCR Vbeta segments and 13 reverse primers for TCR Jbeta segments was used. A multiplex PCR assay on genomic DNA amplified the CDR3 region of rearranged TCR beta genes. Amplified TCR beta libraries were sequenced as 87-base-pair reads on the Illumina HiSeq System. The authors processed their data as follows. A later analysis counted some 80 million unique TCR beta chains across the 500 to 850 repertoires, and around 9.9 million of these chains were shared by at least two donors. Raw reads were error-corrected and collapsed into unique sequences with a nearest-neighbor algorithm that merged closely related sequences to remove PCR and sequencing errors. Alignment of CDR3 sequences to IMGT reference sequences was used to assign V, D and J gene segments. For a sequence to be retained, a match of at least six nucleotides to both a V gene segment and a J gene segment was required. A rearrangement counted as productive if the CDR3 had no stop codons and remained in frame with V and J, and every other rearrangement counted as non-productive. Following IMGT convention, CDR3 was defined as the stretch from the second conserved V-encoded cysteine to the conserved J-encoded phenylalanine. The earlier analysis of about 640 of the donors excluded any sequence lacking an unambiguous match to a single V gene segment. An earlier analysis of over 450 of the donors classified V segments as functional when productive rearrangements were above 56.7% and as segregating when the standard deviation between donors was above 5%. A statistical classification framework was developed to diagnose cytomegalovirus status using the catalog of TCR beta chain sequences. V and J gene assignment, in a later analysis, came from comparing TCR nucleotide sequences with IMGT/GENE-DB human TR gene sequences. In a later analysis, CDR3 sequences and most-parsimonious VDJ recombination scenarios were assigned using the TCRdist pipeline. In a later analysis, each TCR beta chain was defined by its CDR3 amino acid sequence together with its V-gene family, and reads without a unique V-gene family were excluded. In a later analysis, 450 to 600 highly shared, low-generation-probability nucleotide sequences were removed to address suspected cross-contamination and a sequencing artifact. A later analysis calculated a clonal expansion index for each public chain from normalized within-repertoire ranks of inferred template counts. In a later analysis, generation probabilities were computed using a VDJ recombination model fitted to out-of-frame rearrangements, and the results were checked against IGoR. In a later analysis, hypergeometric tests were used to score TCR-TCR, TCR-HLA and TCR-CMV co-occurrence, with a repertoire-size bias correction applied to TCR pairs. In a later analysis, false discovery rates were estimated by permuting HLA or CMV assignments 20 times. In a later analysis, co-occurring TCRs were grouped with DBSCAN, and TCRdist sequence similarity was added when clustering was performed within HLA-allele-positive subsets. Repertoires with fewer than 30,000 or more than 120,000 public chains, plus five repertoires with anomalous nucleotide sharing, were excluded from co-occurrence clustering. The table was pulled from immuneACCESS by TCRdb, which kept in-frame rearrangements only. Such tables lose some clones; where checked, under half of the loss comes from unresolved V genes, and the rest has no known cause. V and J calls plus clone size are reproduced from that table; the DNA served to infer D and trimming. The sample table contains 170,000 or so clones; only one count was recorded for about 69% of them. About 3% of the sample is in the top ten clones.

In total, 500 to 700 healthy bone marrow donors made up the cohort. At the time of sampling, every cohort member was nominally healthy, though immune exposures that went unrecorded were likely present. The donor was CMV seronegative and belonged to the group of approximately 320 seronegative cohort members. A peripheral blood sample was provided by each donor, and peripheral blood mononuclear cells were used for TCR beta sequencing. Genomic DNA extraction from the blood cell samples was performed with the Qiagen DNeasy Blood Extraction Kit. The V and J segments used are TRBV5-6 and TRBJ1-5; TRBD1 could be the D gene, as 6 bases match. The receptor comes from a male donor in good health and CMV-seronegative. The sequenced sample was PBMCs. Here the CDR3 is given as CASSLVGGQQPQHF. The DNA sequence follows: TGTGCCAGCAGCTTGGTGGGGGGGCAACAGCCCCAGCATTTT.